This TCR beta chain appears in the sequencing data of a study of identical twins. There are 15 residues in the CDR3. The V and J ends lost 4 bases and 6 bases, in that order; junction bases with no gene match: 14. Per germline, CDR1 SQVTM and CDR2 ANQGSEA. TCRdb processed the 5' RACE reads anew with MiXCR; each CDR3 protein has one entry. In the table there are 250,000 to 300,000 distinct CDR3 sequences, roughly 8.7% of which are singletons. A few counts support this clonotype. What it recognizes is unknown. Whole-study results and caveats: Cord blood's abundant beta clonotypes had fewer insertions, unlike memory repertoires.

This sample also belongs to another study, concerning yellow fever vaccine responses in identical twins.

The J gene is TRBJ1-2, the V gene TRBV29-1, with TRBD1 matching over 7 bases. Source material: CD8+ T cells sorted from blood. The source of this sequence is a woman aged 18-29 years in good health. CDR3 DNA sequence: TGCAGCGTTGGACAGGGTTTGAGGGCCTTAGATGGCTACACCTTC. Protein sequence: CSVGQGLRALDGYTF.